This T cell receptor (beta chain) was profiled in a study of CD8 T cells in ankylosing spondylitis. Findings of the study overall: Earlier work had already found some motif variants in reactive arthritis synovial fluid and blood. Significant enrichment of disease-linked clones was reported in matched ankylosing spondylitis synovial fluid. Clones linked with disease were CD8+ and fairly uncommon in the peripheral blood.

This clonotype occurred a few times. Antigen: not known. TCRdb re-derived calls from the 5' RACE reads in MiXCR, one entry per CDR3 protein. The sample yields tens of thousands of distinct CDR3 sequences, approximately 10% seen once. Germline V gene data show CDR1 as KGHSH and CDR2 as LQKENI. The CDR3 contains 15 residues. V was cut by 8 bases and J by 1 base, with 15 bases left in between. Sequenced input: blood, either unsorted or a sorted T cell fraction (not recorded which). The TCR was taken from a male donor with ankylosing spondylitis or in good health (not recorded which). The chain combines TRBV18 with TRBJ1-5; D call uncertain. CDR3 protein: CASPTPDPSNQPQHF. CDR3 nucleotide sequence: TGTGCCAGCCCTACGCCGGACCCGAGCAATCAGCCCCAGCATTTT.